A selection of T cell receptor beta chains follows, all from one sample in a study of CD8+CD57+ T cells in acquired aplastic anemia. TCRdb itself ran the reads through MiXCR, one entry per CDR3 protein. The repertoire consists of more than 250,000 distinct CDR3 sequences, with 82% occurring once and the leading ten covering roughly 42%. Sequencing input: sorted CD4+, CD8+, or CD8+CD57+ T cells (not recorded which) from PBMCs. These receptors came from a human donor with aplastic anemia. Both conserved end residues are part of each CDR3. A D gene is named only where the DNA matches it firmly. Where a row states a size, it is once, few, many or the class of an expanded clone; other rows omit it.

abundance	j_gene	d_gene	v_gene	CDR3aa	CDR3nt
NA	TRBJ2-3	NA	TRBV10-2	CASKDRRTDTQYF	TGCGCCAGCAAGGACAGAAGGACAGATACGCAGTATTTT
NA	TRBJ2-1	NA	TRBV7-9	CASSDGGIHRHFF	TGTGCCAGCAGTGATGGGGGGATCCACCGGCACTTCTTC
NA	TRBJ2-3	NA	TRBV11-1	CASRTRGGTDTQYF	TGCGCCAGCCGAACACGGGGCGGAACCGATACGCAGTATTTT
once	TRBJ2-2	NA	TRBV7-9	CAGHEDRGTRDLGF	TGTGCCGGCCACGAGGATAGGGGGACCCGGGACCTGGGGTTT
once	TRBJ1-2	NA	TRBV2	CASGDGANYTQTF	TGTGCCAGCGGGGACGGGGCTAATTATACGCAGACTTTT
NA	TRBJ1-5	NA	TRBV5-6	CASSLGGSGYQHF	TGTGCCAGCAGCCTGGGGGGGAGTGGCTACCAGCATTTT
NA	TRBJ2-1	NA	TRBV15	CATSRGLYNEQFF	TGTGCCACCAGCAGGGGCCTCTACAATGAGCAGTTCTTC
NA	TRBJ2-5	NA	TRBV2	CASGDVAADTYF	TGTGCCAGCGGGGACGTGGCAGCAGACACGTACTTC
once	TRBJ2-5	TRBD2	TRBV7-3	CASSLTKREYYNEF	TGTGCCAGCAGCTTAACGAAGCGGGAGTACTACAATGAGTTC
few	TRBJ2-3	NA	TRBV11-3	CASSLDVGADTQYF	TGTGCCAGCAGCTTAGATGTAGGAGCCGATACGCAGTATTTT